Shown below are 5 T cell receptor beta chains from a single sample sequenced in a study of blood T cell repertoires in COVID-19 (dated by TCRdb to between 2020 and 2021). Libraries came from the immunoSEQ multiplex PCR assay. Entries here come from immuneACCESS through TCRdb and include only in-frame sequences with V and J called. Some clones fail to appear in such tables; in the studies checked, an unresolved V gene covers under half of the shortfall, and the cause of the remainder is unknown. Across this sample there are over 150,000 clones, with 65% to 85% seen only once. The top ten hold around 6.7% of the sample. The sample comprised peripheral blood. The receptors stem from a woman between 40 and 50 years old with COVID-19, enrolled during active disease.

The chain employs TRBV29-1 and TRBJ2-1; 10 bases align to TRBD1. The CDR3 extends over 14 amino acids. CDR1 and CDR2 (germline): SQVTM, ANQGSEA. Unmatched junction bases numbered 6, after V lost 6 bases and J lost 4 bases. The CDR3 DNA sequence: TGCAGCGTCACCGGGACAGGGGATTACAATGAGCAGTTCTTC. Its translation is CSVTGTGDYNEQFF.

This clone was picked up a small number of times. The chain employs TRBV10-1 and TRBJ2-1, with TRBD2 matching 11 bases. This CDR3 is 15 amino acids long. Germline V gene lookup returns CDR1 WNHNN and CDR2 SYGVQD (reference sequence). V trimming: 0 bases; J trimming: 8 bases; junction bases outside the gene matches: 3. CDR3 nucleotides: TGCGCCAGCAGTGAGTCGGCTAGCGGGAGGTATGAGCAGTTCTTC. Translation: CASSESASGRYEQFF.

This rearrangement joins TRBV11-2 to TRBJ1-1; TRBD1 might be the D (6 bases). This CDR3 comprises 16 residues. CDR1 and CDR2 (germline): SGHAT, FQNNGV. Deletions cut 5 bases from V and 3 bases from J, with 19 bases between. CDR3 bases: TGTGCCAGCAGCCGGACGGTAACAGGGTGGGACACTGAAGCTTTCTTT. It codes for CASSRTVTGWDTEAFF.

The CDR3 spells CASSKVRTANTGELFF. In DNA, the CDR3 is TGTGCCAGCAGCAAAGTCCGGACAGCGAACACCGGGGAGCTGTTTTTT. The rearrangement links TRBV21-1 to TRBJ2-2; TRBD1, the table's D call, was not compared with the DNA. TRBV21-1 represents a pseudogene. The CDR3 runs to 16 residues.

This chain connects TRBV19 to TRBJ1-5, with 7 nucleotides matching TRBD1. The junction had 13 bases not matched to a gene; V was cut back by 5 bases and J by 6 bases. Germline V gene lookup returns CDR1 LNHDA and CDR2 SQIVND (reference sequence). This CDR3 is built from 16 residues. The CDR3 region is CASSLPDRVGGQPQHF. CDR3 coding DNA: TGTGCCAGTAGTCTCCCCGACAGGGTGGGTGGTCAGCCCCAGCATTTT. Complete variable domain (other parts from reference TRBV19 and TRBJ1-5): DGGITQSPKYLFRKEGQNVTLSCEQNLNHDAMYWYRQDPGQGLRLIYYSQIVNDFQKGDIAEGYSVSREKKESFPLTVTSAQKNPTAFYLCASSLPDRVGGQPQHFGDGTRLSIL.